This record concerns one T cell receptor (beta chain) sequence. This entry comes from a study of beta chain features in type 1 diabetes. Germline V gives CDR1 SGHTA, CDR2 FQGNSA. V shed 2 bases, J shed 4 bases, and the junction held 1 base outside the gene matches. The length of the CDR3 is 13 residues. The sequenced template was cDNA made from the entire isolated RNA. Measured with immunoSEQ multiplex PCR; TCRdb has only the in-frame clones, and not every one. The data contain some 150,000 clones, around 9.3% of them seen just once; the ten biggest clones take up roughly 1.4%. This receptor was obtained from a man between 18 and 35 years old in good health. Material for sequencing was naive CD4+ T cells from blood. The chain uses TRBV7-2 and TRBJ2-7, with 8 positions matching TRBD1. The CDR3 protein is CASSLTGGYEQYF. CDR3 in DNA: TGTGCCAGCAGCTTAACAGGGGGGTACGAGCAGTACTTC.